Below, 29 T cell receptor beta chains from the same sample are listed, as sequenced in a study of T cells in Graves' hyperthyroidism and ophthalmopathy. The source material, RNA transcripts, was used to amplify TCR beta CDR3 regions. HTBI primers drove first-round RT-PCR of the TCR CDR3. TCRdb used MiXCR to reprocess the multiplex PCR reads, holding one entry per CDR3 protein. This table holds some 510,000 distinct CDR3 sequences, roughly 20% found once. The sample taken for sequencing was blood. These receptors came from a man between 18 and 29 years old with Graves' hyperthyroidism.

Many counts were recorded for this clonotype. The chain joins TRBV12-3 or TRBV12-4 to TRBJ1-3; TRBD1 agrees at 7 bases. The CDR3 is 16 amino acids. J was trimmed by 9 bases and V by 6 bases; bases with no gene match: 17. The DNA for the CDR3 is TGTGCCAGCAGCCCCCGACAGGGACTCCCTGGGGGCACCATATATTTT. Translated, it gives CASSPRQGLPGGTIYF.

This clonotype was seen at least ten times. The gene calls are TRBV5-1 and TRBJ2-7, with 9 nucleotides matching TRBD1. From germline, CDR1 is SGHRS and CDR2 YFSETQ. The CDR3 runs to 14 residues. Trimming removed 3 bases from V and 6 bases from J; junction bases left unmatched: 7. The CDR3 is CASSSTGTGIEQYF. The CDR3 DNA reads as TGCGCCAGCAGCTCCACCGGGACAGGGATCGAGCAGTACTTC.

This clonotype was seen at least ten times. This chain uses TRBV11-2 with TRBJ1-2; TRBD1 matches 12 bases. CDR1 and CDR2 (germline): SGHAT, FQNNGV. There are 17 residues in the CDR3. Trimming removed 4 bases from V and 5 bases from J; junction bases left unmatched: 11. The CDR3 loop is CASSSRGTGGGLYGYTF. CDR3 DNA sequence: TGTGCCAGCAGCTCAAGGGGGACAGGGGGCGGGCTGTATGGCTACACCTTC.

This clonotype was recorded at least ten times. The J gene is TRBJ1-3, the V gene TRBV28; 9 bases are a match to TRBD1. The germline CDR1 and CDR2 sequences are MDHEN and SYDVKM. V lost 3 bases and J lost 0; bases outside the gene matches: 9. This CDR3 is 18 amino acids long. This chain's CDR3 is CASSFLGQGRLSGNTIYF. The CDR3 coding sequence is TGTGCCAGCAGTTTCCTAGGACAGGGGAGGCTCTCTGGAAACACCATATATTTT.

This clonotype was found many times. A much larger clone lies one base from this, so it may be a read error. The chain is built from TRBV12-3 or TRBV12-4 and TRBJ1-2; D is possibly TRBD1 (6 bases). CDR3 size: 13 residues. The V gene lost 3 bases and the J gene lost 7 bases, with 12 bases spanning the gap. CDR3 bases: TGTGCCAGCAGTTTCGCGACAGGCTGTGGCTACACCTTC. Its protein is CASSFATGCGYTF.

A few counts support this clonotype. This chain connects TRBV10-3 to TRBJ2-7, with D possibly TRBD2 on 6 matching bases. Trimming took off 3 bases at V and 2 bases at J, with 20 bases between the two ends. Germline CDR1 is ENHRY and CDR2 is SYGVKD. The CDR3 totals 17 residues. The CDR3 DNA reads TGTGCCATCAGTGATCGTTCCCGGGACTTAGTCGCCTACGAGCAGTACTTC. As protein: CAISDRSRDLVAYEQYF.

This clonotype occurred a few times. This chain links TRBV20-1 with TRBJ2-7; 9 positions match TRBD1. Looked up from germline, CDR1 is DFQATT and CDR2 is SNEGSKA (reference sequence). With V trimmed by 6 bases and J by 5 bases, 5 bases remained unmatched. This CDR3 has 12 amino acids. The CDR3 region is CSAPGQGNEQYF. CDR3 bases: TGCAGTGCCCCGGGACAGGGAAACGAGCAGTACTTC.

In DNA form, the CDR3 reads TGCAGCCAGAGGGCGGACCCCTCAGAGGAGACCCAGTACTTC. The encoded protein is CSQRADPSEETQYF. The chain carries TRBV20-1 and TRBJ2-5; D might be TRBD2 (5 bases). Germline-derived CDR1 and CDR2 are DFQATT and SNEGSKA (reference sequence). The CDR3 sequence is 14 residues long.

This clonotype has at least ten counts. This sequence joins TRBV24-1 and TRBJ2-5; a weak D match, TRBD1 (5 bases). CDR1 is KGHDR and CDR2 is SFDVKD in the germline V gene. The CDR3 has 15 residues. V was shortened by 4 bases and J by 5 bases, with 16 bases between the two germline ends. CDR3 amino acids: CATSEPRAGEETQYF. The CDR3 DNA is TGTGCCACCAGTGAGCCCAGGGCCGGTGAGGAGACCCAGTACTTC.

The chain employs TRBV12-3 or TRBV12-4 and TRBJ1-1; D gene ambiguous. The CDR3 loop spans 14 amino acids. With 5 bases removed from V and 5 bases from J, the gap between germline ends came to 15 bases. The CDR3 DNA sequence: TGTGCCAGCAGTACCCCGAGAGGAGGGACTGAAGCTTTCTTT. It is translated as CASSTPRGGTEAFF.

This clonotype has ten or more counts. The chain uses TRBV2 and TRBJ1-1, with 7 bases aligning to TRBD1. The V gene's germline CDR1 is SNHLY and CDR2 FYNNEI. The CDR3 has 13 amino acids. V was clipped by 8 bases and J by 5 bases; unmatched bases: 8. DNA of the CDR3: TGTGCCAGCTTTGGACAGGTTACAACTGAAGCTTTCTTT. This translates into CASFGQVTTEAFF.

The J gene is TRBJ1-1, the V gene TRBV12-3 or TRBV12-4; D gene unclear. Trimming cost V 6 bases and J 11 bases, with 16 bases left between them. CDR3 length equals 12 residues. CDR3 coding DNA: TGTGCCAGCAGCCCCGACACCCTGGAGGCTTTCTTT. It codes for CASSPDTLEAFF.

This clonotype was observed many times. The chain combines TRBV28 with TRBJ1-2; tentative D call: TRBD1 (6 bases). The CDR3 runs 16 residues. V shed 2 bases and J shed 6 bases, with 19 bases lying between them. In germline, CDR1 is MDHEN, CDR2 SYDVKM. CDR3 sequence reads: CASSLAETGHPDGYTF. The CDR3 nucleotides read TGTGCCAGCAGTTTAGCCGAAACGGGACACCCCGATGGCTACACCTTC.

This clonotype was seen many times. DNA of the CDR3: TGCAGCGTTGCAGCCAGCGGGGGAGGTGGGACCGGGGAGCTGTTTTTT. This sequence encodes CSVAASGGGGTGELFF. V usage is TRBV29-1 and J usage is TRBJ2-2, with TRBD2 matching over 8 bases. The germline CDR1 and CDR2 sequences are SQVTM and ANQGSEA. V lost 4 bases to trimming and J lost 5 bases; unmatched junction nucleotides: 12. The CDR3 spans 16 residues.

The chain employs TRBV12-3 or TRBV12-4 and TRBJ1-2; D is uncertain. There are 17 residues in the CDR3. Trimming cost V 4 bases and J 4 bases, with 22 bases left between them. CDR3 DNA: TGTGCCAGCAGTTCTCTCCCCGAGACAATTACCACCTATGGCTACACCTTC. It translates to CASSSLPETITTYGYTF.

This clonotype came up many times. V is TRBV30 and J is TRBJ2-4, with TRBD1 matching over 8 bases. The trim removed 1 base at V and 6 bases at J, leaving 11 bases unmatched. This CDR3 has 16 residues. Germline values: CDR1 GTSNPN, CDR2 SVGIG (reference sequence). This CDR3 is CAWSDQQGARGNIQYF. The CDR3 nucleotides are TGTGCCTGGAGTGATCAGCAGGGGGCGAGGGGAAACATTCAGTACTTC.

This clonotype showed up many times. One junction end does not reproduce the germline sequence, and a read error may be involved. The chain is built from TRBV9 and TRBJ2-7; TRBD1 matches at 8 bases. The CDR3 is 13 amino acids. In germline, CDR1 is SGDLS, CDR2 YYNGEE. CDR3 sequence reads: CASSSTGAYVQYF. In DNA form, the CDR3 reads TGTGCCAGCAGTTCGACAGGGGCCTACGTGCAGTACTTC.

This clonotype appeared many times. This chain connects TRBV3-1 to TRBJ2-4; the match to TRBD1 covers 10 bases. Germline-derived CDR1 and CDR2 are LGHDT and YNNKEL (reference sequence). The CDR3 contains 15 residues. V trimming: 4 bases; J trimming: 8 bases; junction bases outside the gene matches: 8. CDR3 in DNA: TGTGCCAGCAGCCCTGGGACAGGGGAGAGGGACATTCAGTACTTC. Its protein product is CASSPGTGERDIQYF.

This clonotype was detected ten times or more. The chain uses TRBV6-1 and TRBJ1-1; no reliable D call. The germline V gene has CDR1 MNHNS and CDR2 SASEGT. The CDR3 runs to 15 residues. Trimming removed 7 bases at V and 1 base at J, with 16 bases between. This CDR3 reads CASIPWAGRNTEAFF. In nucleotides, the CDR3 is TGTGCCAGCATCCCCTGGGCAGGCCGGAACACTGAAGCTTTCTTT.

This clonotype was detected only once. The chain has TRBV7-8 and TRBJ1-1; D is possibly TRBD1 (6 bases). The V and J ends lost 4 bases and 4 bases respectively, with 19 bases between them. Germline loops: CDR1 SGHVS, CDR2 FQNEAQ. This CDR3 comprises 16 residues. This chain's CDR3 is CASSYGQGRWGTEAFF. CDR3 coding DNA: TGTGCCAGCAGCTACGGGCAGGGGAGGTGGGGCACTGAAGCTTTCTTT.

CDR3 protein: CSSGRQNTEAFF. The CDR3 nucleotides are TGCAGCTCGGGACGGCAGAACACTGAAGCTTTCTTT. The genes are TRBV29-1 and TRBJ1-1; tentative D call: TRBD1 (5 bases). There are 12 residues in the CDR3. Trimming shortened V by 8 bases and J by 1 base, and 11 bases separated the two germline ends. CDR1 is SQVTM and CDR2 is ANQGSEA in the germline V gene.

The J gene is TRBJ1-2, the V gene TRBV6-1; D gene uncertain. CDR3 length: 12 amino acids. With 10 bases removed from V and 5 bases from J, the gap between germline ends came to 14 bases. Germline V gives CDR1 MNHNS, CDR2 SASEGT. The CDR3 sequence: CATIGEIYGYTF. The CDR3 bases are TGTGCCACCATCGGGGAAATATATGGCTACACCTTC.

The sample holds many counts of this clonotype. This sequence joins TRBV19 and TRBJ2-2, with a possible D match to TRBD1 (5 bases). The germline gives CDR1 LNHDA, CDR2 SQIVND (reference sequence). CDR3 length equals 17 residues. Trimming cost V 10 bases and J 0 bases, with 21 bases left between them. The CDR3 DNA sequence: TGTGCCACCACCCCGGGTTTCGAGACAGCGAACACCGGGGAGCTGTTTTTT. Translation: CATTPGFETANTGELFF.

This rearrangement joins TRBV12-3 or TRBV12-4 to TRBJ1-2; a possible D gene is TRBD1 (5 bases). Trimming shortened V by 3 bases and J by 7 bases, and 18 bases separated the two germline ends. The CDR3 is made up of 15 amino acids. This CDR3 reads CASSFGQGELSGYTF. The CDR3 nucleotides are TGTGCCAGCAGTTTTGGGCAGGGAGAACTAAGTGGCTACACCTTC.

This clonotype was observed many times. DNA for the CDR3: TGCGCCAGCAGCATCACCGGGACAGGAGCTTACGAGCAGTACTTC. Its translation: CASSITGTGAYEQYF. The V and J genes are TRBV5-1 and TRBJ2-7; 8 bases are shared with TRBD1. V lost 4 bases, J lost 4 bases, and 10 bases stayed unmatched. The CDR3 is made up of 15 amino acids. Germline CDR1 and CDR2: SGHRS and YFSETQ.

This clonotype came up many times. V usage is TRBV27 and J usage is TRBJ2-7; 9 bases are shared with TRBD2. The CDR3 contains 15 residues. V was pared by 2 bases and J by 1 base, with 3 bases of the junction left unmatched. CDR1 and CDR2 (germline): MNHEY, SMNVEV (reference sequence). The CDR3 is CASSLGGGGSYEQYF. CDR3 nucleotide sequence: TGTGCCAGCAGTTTAGGCGGGGGGGGATCCTACGAGCAGTACTTC.

This clonotype was detected only a few times. The genes are TRBV20-1 and TRBJ1-5; 7 bases are shared with TRBD1. The CDR3 loop spans 18 amino acids. The germline gives CDR1 DFQATT, CDR2 SNEGSKA (reference sequence). The trim removed 6 bases at V and 0 bases at J, leaving 17 bases unmatched. The CDR3 nucleotides are TGCAGTGCGCTAAACCAGGGGGACACCTTTTATAGCAATCAGCCCCAGCATTTT. It is translated as CSALNQGDTFYSNQPQHF.

The sample holds many counts of this clonotype. This chain joins TRBV6-5 and TRBJ2-5, with D uncertain. This CDR3 region has 14 residues. CDR1 and CDR2 (germline): MNHEY, SVGAGI. Trimming shortened V by 0 bases and J by 3 bases, and 8 bases separated the two germline ends. The DNA of the CDR3 is TGTGCCAGCAGTTACTCCTCGGCCGAAGAGACCCAGTACTTC. This codes for CASSYSSAEETQYF.

V gene TRBV4-2 combines with J gene TRBJ2-7, with TRBD2 matching 9 bases. CDR1 is LGHNA, CDR2 YNFKEQ, per germline. V trimming: 1 base; J trimming: 5 bases; junction bases outside the gene matches: 6. This CDR3 comprises 15 residues. CDR3 in amino acids: CASSQGLAVRDEQYF. The CDR3 DNA reads TGTGCCAGCAGCCAAGGACTAGCGGTACGGGACGAGCAGTACTTC.